These 26 T cell receptor beta chains were sequenced from one sample in a study of T cell responses to AZD1222 COVID-19 vaccine. Repertoires were generated with immunoSEQ multiplex PCR, while TCRdb's copy carries only in-frame clones and drops some. Of just under 75,000 clones listed, around 82% are singletons. The input for sequencing was peripheral blood, taken 28 days after the second AZD1222 dose. These receptor sequences come from an adult who received the AZD1222 COVID-19 vaccine.

The chain has TRBV21-1 and TRBJ2-1; the table's D call, TRBD2, was not checked against the DNA. TRBV21-1 is shown as a pseudogene. The CDR3 loop spans 16 amino acids. The CDR3 region has the DNA TGTGCCAGCAGCAAAGTGGAGCGGGGGACCTACAATGAGCAGTTCTTC. Amino acid sequence: CASSKVERGTYNEQFF.

This clone was detected once. The V gene is TRBV27, the J gene TRBJ2-2; tentative D call: TRBD2 (6 bases). Trimming took 8 bases from V and 5 from J, leaving 12 bases between them. This CDR3 has 13 amino acids. Germline lookup yields CDR1 MNHEY and CDR2 SMNVEV (reference sequence). Here the CDR3 reads CASSIGGTGELFF. CDR3 sequence (DNA): TGTGCCAGCTCCATCGGGGGAACCGGGGAGCTGTTTTTT.

The chain couples TRBV6-4 to TRBJ1-2; D is unresolved. Germline loops: CDR1 MRHNA, CDR2 SNTAGT. V lost 0 bases and J 8 bases, leaving 7 bases between the germline ends. The CDR3 is made up of 12 amino acids. The CDR3 reads CASSDSGRGYTF. CDR3 DNA sequence: TGTGCCAGCAGTGACTCCGGGAGGGGCTACACCTTC.

The V call is TRBV7-2, the J call TRBJ2-3, with TRBD1 matching over 9 bases. The CDR3 totals 14 residues. Unmatched junction bases numbered 2, after V lost 4 bases and J lost 3 bases. Germline V gives CDR1 SGHTA, CDR2 FQGNSA. As DNA, the CDR3 is TGTGCCAGCAGCTCGGGACAGGGTACAGATACGCAGTATTTT. Translation gives CASSSGQGTDTQYF.

The CDR3: CATSAQGAVLGEQYF. CDR3 DNA: TGTGCCACCAGTGCCCAGGGGGCTGTGTTAGGCGAGCAGTACTTC. This chain links TRBV15 with TRBJ2-7; 8 bases agree with TRBD1. The germline V gene has CDR1 LNHNV and CDR2 YYDKDF (reference sequence). The length of the CDR3 is 15 residues. The junction had 13 bases not matched to a gene; V was cut back by 6 bases and J by 6 bases.

The chain joins TRBV30 to TRBJ1-5, with a tentative D call TRBD1 (6 bases). V was shortened by 5 bases and J by 7 bases, with 9 bases between the two germline ends. This CDR3 is 11 amino acids long. CDR1 GTSNPN and CDR2 SVGIG come from the germline V gene (reference sequence). CDR3 sequence: CAWGTGQPQHF. In DNA form, the CDR3 reads TGTGCCTGGGGTACAGGGCAGCCCCAGCATTTT.

The DNA for the CDR3 is TGCGCCAGCAGCCAAGAATGGGAGAACAATGAGCAGTTCTTC. Amino acids: CASSQEWENNEQFF. V gene TRBV4-3 combines with J gene TRBJ2-1; TRBD2 is a possible D gene (5 bases). The germline CDR1 and CDR2 sequences are LGHNA and YSLEER. The CDR3 spans 14 residues. V gave up 0 bases and J gave up 5 bases, with 8 bases separating them.

The chain combines TRBV7-3 with TRBJ2-6; the D gene is possibly TRBD2 (5 bases). Per germline, CDR1 SGHTA and CDR2 FQGTGA. V was shortened by 4 bases and J by 0 bases, with 10 bases between the two germline ends. This CDR3 comprises 16 residues. CDR3 coding DNA: TGTGCCAGCAGCTCAAGTGGAGGCTCTGGGGCCAACGTCCTGACTTTC. Encoded protein: CASSSSGGSGANVLTF.

The genes are TRBV30 and TRBJ2-6; D is ambiguous. V was pared by 1 base and J by 0 bases, with 4 bases between. CDR3 length: 14 residues. The germline V gene has CDR1 GTSNPN and CDR2 SVGIG (reference sequence). DNA for the CDR3: TGTGCCTGGAGTGAAAGCTCTGGGGCCAACGTCCTGACTTTC. The encoded protein is CAWSESSGANVLTF.

The chain recombines TRBV2 with TRBJ2-4; D perhaps matches TRBD2 (5 bases). Trimming left V 4 bases short and J 0 bases short, with 19 bases between. The CDR3 loop spans 18 amino acids. CDR1 SNHLY and CDR2 FYNNEI come from the germline V gene. The CDR3 coding sequence is TGTGCCAGCAGTGTCCGGAGCGGCGGAACCTTAGCCAAAAACATTCAGTACTTC. It specifies CASSVRSGGTLAKNIQYF.

This clone showed up just a few times. The rearrangement joins TRBV4-3 to TRBJ2-1, with D possibly being TRBD2 (5 bases). This CDR3 comprises 15 residues. Germline V gives CDR1 LGHNA, CDR2 YSLEER. The V gene lost 0 bases and the J gene lost 6 bases, with 12 bases spanning the gap. In DNA, the CDR3 is TGCGCCAGCAGCCAAGATGCCCTAGCAGGCAATGAGCAGTTCTTC. The encoded protein is CASSQDALAGNEQFF.

The chain combines TRBV6-5 with TRBJ1-6; D is undetermined. V dropped 2 bases and J dropped 11 bases, with 10 bases sitting between them. This CDR3 contains 13 residues. Germline lookup yields CDR1 MNHEY and CDR2 SVGAGI. The CDR3 DNA sequence: TGTGCCAGCAGTTACACCTCAGCAGCACCCCTCCACTTT. Protein: CASSYTSAAPLHF.

The V and J genes are TRBV2 and TRBJ2-1; TRBD1 aligns across 8 bases. Germline V gene data show CDR1 as SNHLY and CDR2 as FYNNEI. The CDR3 has 14 residues. Trimming removed 5 bases from V and 7 bases from J; junction bases left unmatched: 7. CDR3 DNA: TGTGCCAGCAGTACAGAGGACAGGGAAAATGAGCAGTTCTTC. It yields the protein CASSTEDRENEQFF.

This chain uses TRBV19 with TRBJ2-1, with 8 positions matching TRBD2. The CDR3 is 14 residues long. With 8 bases clipped from V and 6 bases from J, the junction kept 9 bases outside the gene matches. CDR1 and CDR2 from the germline V gene are LNHDA and SQIVND (reference sequence). Here the CDR3 DNA reads TGTGCCAGTTCCTTCACTAGCGGAGTCAATGAGCAGTTCTTC. This codes for CASSFTSGVNEQFF.

The rearrangement joins TRBV19 to TRBJ1-5; 7 bases match TRBD1. Germline V gives CDR1 LNHDA, CDR2 SQIVND (reference sequence). V lost 6 bases and J lost 5; bases outside the gene matches: 7. The CDR3 is 14 amino acids. DNA for the CDR3: TGTGCCAGTAGCCGAAACAGGGGTGATCAGCCCCAGCATTTT. Translating gives CASSRNRGDQPQHF.

A few counts support this clone. The chain links TRBV24-1 to TRBJ1-4; 8 bases map to TRBD1. The V and J ends lost 4 bases and 7 bases, in that order; junction bases with no gene match: 7. Germline V lookup: CDR1 KGHDR, CDR2 SFDVKD. This CDR3 has 15 residues. The CDR3 DNA follows: TGTGCCACCAGTGACCCGACAGGGGCGGTTGAAAAACTGTTTTTT. This codes for CATSDPTGAVEKLFF.

J is TRBJ2-2 and V is TRBV5-8; a weak D match, TRBD2 (5 bases). Per germline, CDR1 SGHTS and CDR2 YDEGEE. The CDR3 covers 15 residues. With 5 bases removed from V and 4 bases from J, the gap between germline ends came to 15 bases. CDR3 sequence: CASSKLALGTGELFF. CDR3 nucleotide sequence: TGTGCCAGCAGTAAGCTAGCCCTCGGCACCGGGGAGCTGTTTTTT.

This chain uses TRBV6-5 with TRBJ1-4, with 8 positions matching TRBD1. The CDR3 extends over 13 amino acids. Per germline, CDR1 MNHEY and CDR2 SVGAGI. J was trimmed by 2 bases and V by 10 bases; bases with no gene match: 3. CDR3 loop: CATGTGTNEKLFF. The DNA for the CDR3 is TGTGCCACCGGGACAGGCACTAATGAAAAACTGTTTTTT.

The V and J genes are TRBV5-4 and TRBJ2-3, with TRBD2 identical over 8 bases. Per the germline V gene, CDR1 is SGHNT and CDR2 is YYREEE (reference sequence). V lost 3 bases to trimming and J lost 4 bases; unmatched junction nucleotides: 7. CDR3 length: 15 amino acids. The CDR3 sequence is CASSWPGLGSDTQYF. CDR3 nucleotide sequence: TGTGCCAGCAGCTGGCCGGGACTAGGCTCAGATACGCAGTATTTT.

V and J are TRBV24-1 and TRBJ1-2, with no clear D. Germline V lookup: CDR1 KGHDR, CDR2 SFDVKD. Trimming took off 4 bases at V and 1 base at J, with 9 bases between the two ends. The CDR3 runs to 14 residues. The CDR3 spells CATSDAGINYGYTF. The CDR3 nucleotides are TGTGCCACCAGTGACGCCGGGATTAACTATGGCTACACCTTC.

J is TRBJ1-1 and V is TRBV27; 7 bases align to TRBD1. CDR3 length equals 14 residues. The germline gives CDR1 MNHEY, CDR2 SMNVEV (reference sequence). Trimming took 5 bases from V and 5 from J; bases not matched to a gene: 8. CDR3 region: CASSVQGMVTEAFF. CDR3 bases: TGTGCCAGCAGTGTACAGGGGATGGTGACTGAAGCTTTCTTT.

The rearrangement uses TRBV11-2 and TRBJ2-5; 11 nucleotides align to TRBD2. The CDR3 length is 16 residues. Germline assignment: CDR1 SGHAT and CDR2 FQNNGV. Trimming removed 7 bases from V and 5 bases from J; junction bases left unmatched: 12. CDR3 bases: TGTGCCAGCAAAGGGACTAGCGGATTTTTATTTGAGACCCAGTACTTC. Amino acid sequence: CASKGTSGFLFETQYF.

In this sample, this clone turned up a few times. The rearrangement uses TRBV6-5 and TRBJ2-2; tentatively, D is TRBD2 (5 bases). This CDR3 has 14 residues. Germline V lookup: CDR1 MNHEY, CDR2 SVGAGI. V was trimmed by 8 bases and J by 5 bases, leaving 15 bases between them. The CDR3 DNA reads TGTGCCAGCTCGCCGGGGTGGCAAACCGGGGAGCTGTTTTTT. This codes for CASSPGWQTGELFF.

V is TRBV5-1 and J is TRBJ2-5, with D maybe TRBD1 (5 bases). The CDR3 consists of 13 residues. CDR1 is SGHRS, CDR2 YFSETQ, per germline. V was shortened by 1 base and J by 4 bases, with 8 bases between the two germline ends. In nucleotides, the CDR3 is TGCGCCAGCAGCTTGAGACAGCTAGAGACCCAGTACTTC. It translates to CASSLRQLETQYF.

The chain is built from TRBV5-1 and TRBJ2-1; 10 positions agree with TRBD2. CDR1 is SGHRS, CDR2 YFSETQ, per germline. V lost 0 bases and J lost 6; bases outside the gene matches: 6. The CDR3 length is 16 residues. The CDR3 DNA follows: TGCGCCAGCAGCTTGGCCCATTCTAGCGGGAGCAATGAGCAGTTCTTC. Translation: CASSLAHSSGSNEQFF.

This clone was recorded once. The chain employs TRBV28 and TRBJ1-5, with 7 bases aligning to TRBD1. Germline V lookup: CDR1 MDHEN, CDR2 SYDVKM. The V segment lost 8 bases and the J segment 0 bases; nucleotides outside the gene matches: 7. This CDR3 has 15 residues. CDR3 sequence: CASRGGGNSNQPQHF. The CDR3 DNA reads TGTGCCAGCCGGGGAGGGGGCAATAGCAATCAGCCCCAGCATTTT.